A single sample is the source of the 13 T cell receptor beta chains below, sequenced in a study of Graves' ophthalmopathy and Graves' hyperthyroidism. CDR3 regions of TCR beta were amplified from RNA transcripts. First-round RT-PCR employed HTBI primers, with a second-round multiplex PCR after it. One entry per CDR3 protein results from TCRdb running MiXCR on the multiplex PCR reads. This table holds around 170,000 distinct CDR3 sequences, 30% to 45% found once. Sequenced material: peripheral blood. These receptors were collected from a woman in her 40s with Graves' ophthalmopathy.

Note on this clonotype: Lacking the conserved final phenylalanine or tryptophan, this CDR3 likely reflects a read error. DNA for the CDR3: TGTGCCAGCAGCCCTGGGGGTATGGAAGCTTTCTCT. It specifies CASSPGGMEAFS. The chain uses TRBV9 and TRBJ1-1, with a tentative D call TRBD1 (5 bases). V was shortened by 4 bases and J by 8 bases, with 12 bases between the two germline ends. This CDR3 contains 12 residues. Germline loops: CDR1 SGDLS, CDR2 YYNGEE.

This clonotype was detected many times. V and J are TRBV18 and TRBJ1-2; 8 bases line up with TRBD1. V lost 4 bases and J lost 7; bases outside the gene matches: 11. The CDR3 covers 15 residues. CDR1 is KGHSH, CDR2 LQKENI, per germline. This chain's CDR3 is CASSRPDREGLGYTF. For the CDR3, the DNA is TGTGCCAGCTCACGACCGGACAGGGAAGGGCTTGGCTACACCTTC.

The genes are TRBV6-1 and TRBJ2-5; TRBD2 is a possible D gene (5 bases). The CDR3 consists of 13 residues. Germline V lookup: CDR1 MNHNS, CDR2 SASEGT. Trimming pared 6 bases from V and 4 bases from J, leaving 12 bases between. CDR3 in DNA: TGTGCCAGCAGATCGCTGGGGAGAGAGACCCAGTACTTC. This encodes CASRSLGRETQYF.

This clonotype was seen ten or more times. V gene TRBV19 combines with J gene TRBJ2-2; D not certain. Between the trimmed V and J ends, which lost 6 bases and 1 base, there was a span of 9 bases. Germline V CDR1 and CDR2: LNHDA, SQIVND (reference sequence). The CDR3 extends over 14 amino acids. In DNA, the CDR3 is TGTGCCAGTAGCCCAACTCTGAACACCGGGGAGCTGTTTTTT. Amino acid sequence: CASSPTLNTGELFF.

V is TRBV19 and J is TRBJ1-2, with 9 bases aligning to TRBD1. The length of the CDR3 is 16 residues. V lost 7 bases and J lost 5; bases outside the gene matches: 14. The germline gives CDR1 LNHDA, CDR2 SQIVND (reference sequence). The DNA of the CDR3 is TGTGCCAGTACGTCTCCTACGGGACAGGGAGCATATGGCTACACCTTC. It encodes CASTSPTGQGAYGYTF. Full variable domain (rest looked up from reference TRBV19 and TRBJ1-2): DGGITQSPKYLFRKEGQNVTLSCEQNLNHDAMYWYRQDPGQGLRLIYYSQIVNDFQKGDIAEGYSVSREKKESFPLTVTSAQKNPTAFYLCASTSPTGQGAYGYTFGSGTRLTVV.

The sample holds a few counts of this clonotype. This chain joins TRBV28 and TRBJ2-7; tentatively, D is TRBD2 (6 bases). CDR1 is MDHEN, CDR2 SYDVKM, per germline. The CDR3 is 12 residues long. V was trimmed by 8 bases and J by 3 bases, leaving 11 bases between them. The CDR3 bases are TGTGCCAGCCGGGACTGGGGCTACGAGCAGTACTTC. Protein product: CASRDWGYEQYF. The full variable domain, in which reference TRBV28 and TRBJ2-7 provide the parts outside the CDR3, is DVKVTQSSRYLVKRTGEKVFLECVQDMDHENMFWYRQDPGLGLRLIYFSYDVKMKEKGDIPEGYSVSREKKERFSLILESASTNQTSMYLCASRDWGYEQYFGPGTRLTVT.

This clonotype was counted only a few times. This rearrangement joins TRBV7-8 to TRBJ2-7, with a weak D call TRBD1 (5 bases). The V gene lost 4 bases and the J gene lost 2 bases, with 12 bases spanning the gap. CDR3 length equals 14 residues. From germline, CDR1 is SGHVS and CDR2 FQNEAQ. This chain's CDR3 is CASSSYRIAYEQYF. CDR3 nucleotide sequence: TGTGCCAGCAGCTCTTACAGGATAGCCTACGAGCAGTACTTC.

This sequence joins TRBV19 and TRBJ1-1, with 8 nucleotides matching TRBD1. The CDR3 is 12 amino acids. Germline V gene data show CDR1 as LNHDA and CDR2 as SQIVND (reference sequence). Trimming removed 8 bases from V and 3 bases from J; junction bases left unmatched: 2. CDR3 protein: CASETGDTEAFF. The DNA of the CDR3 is TGTGCCAGTGAGACAGGGGACACTGAAGCTTTCTTT.

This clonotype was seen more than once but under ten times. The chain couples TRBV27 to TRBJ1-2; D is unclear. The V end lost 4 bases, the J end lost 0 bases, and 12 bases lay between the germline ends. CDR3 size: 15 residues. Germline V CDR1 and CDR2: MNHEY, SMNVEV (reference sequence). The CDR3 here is CASSSLTAANYGYTF. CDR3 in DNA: TGTGCCAGCAGTTCCCTCACCGCGGCTAACTATGGCTACACCTTC.

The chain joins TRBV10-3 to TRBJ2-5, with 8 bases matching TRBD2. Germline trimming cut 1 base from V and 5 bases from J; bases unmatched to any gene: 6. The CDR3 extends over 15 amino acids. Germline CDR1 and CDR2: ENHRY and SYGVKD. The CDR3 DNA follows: TGTGCCATCAGTGAGTTGGCGGGAGGAGCCGAGACCCAGTACTTC. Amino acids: CAISELAGGAETQYF.

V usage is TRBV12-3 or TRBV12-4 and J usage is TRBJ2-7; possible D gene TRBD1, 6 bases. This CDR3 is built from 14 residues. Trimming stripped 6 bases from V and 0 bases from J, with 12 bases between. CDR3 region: CASRKGQNSYEQYF. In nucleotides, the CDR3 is TGTGCCAGCAGAAAAGGACAGAACTCCTACGAGCAGTACTTC.

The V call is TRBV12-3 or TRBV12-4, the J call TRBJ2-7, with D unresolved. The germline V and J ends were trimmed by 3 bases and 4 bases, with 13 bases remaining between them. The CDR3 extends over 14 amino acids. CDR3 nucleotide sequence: TGTGCCAGCAGTTTTGGACCCTACGGGTACGAGCAGTACTTC. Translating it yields CASSFGPYGYEQYF.

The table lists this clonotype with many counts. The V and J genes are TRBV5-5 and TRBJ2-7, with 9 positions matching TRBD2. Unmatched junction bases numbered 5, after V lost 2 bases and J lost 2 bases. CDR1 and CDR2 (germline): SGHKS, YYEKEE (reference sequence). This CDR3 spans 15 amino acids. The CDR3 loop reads CASSFVAGGPYEQYF. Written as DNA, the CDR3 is TGTGCCAGCAGCTTCGTCGCGGGGGGGCCCTACGAGCAGTACTTC.